Following are 18 T cell receptor beta chains from one sample sequenced in a study of spatial heterogeneity in lung cancer (dated by TCRdb to about 2019). The library was produced with 5' RACE. TCRdb shows the sequencer as NextSeq 500. Starting from the raw public reads, TCRdb applied fastp trimming at Q25, assembled clones with MiXCR and retained in-frame beta chains. Each CDR3 protein appears once, grouped with its most common genes and DNA. In this sample the table shows about 82,000 distinct CDR3 sequences, approximately 12% of which occur a single time. Of the sample, approximately 4.6% falls within the top ten clones. The time point label, as the study defines it: sample taken at primary tumor resection. Whole RNA extracted from tumor and nontumor lung tissue, or from cryopreserved PBMC samples, was used for TCR sequencing without cell sorting. The source was PBMCs, collected at surgery. All receptors derive from a male donor with early-stage non-small cell lung cancer.

The genes are TRBV5-1 and TRBJ2-3, with unresolved D. This CDR3 is 15 amino acids long. Looked up from germline, CDR1 is SGHRS and CDR2 is YFSETQ. Trimming removed 3 bases at V and 5 bases at J, with 16 bases between. CDR3 sequence: CASSYSGPQGDTQYF. The CDR3 DNA sequence: TGCGCCAGCAGCTACTCTGGTCCCCAAGGAGATACGCAGTATTTT.

This clonotype was observed a few times. The V call is TRBV12-3 or TRBV12-4, the J call TRBJ2-1, with TRBD1 matching 9 bases. Trimming at V came to 7 bases and at J to 6 bases, leaving 13 bases not matched to a gene. This CDR3 has 16 amino acids. The CDR3 region is CASTWGTGTIFNEQFF. The CDR3 DNA reads TGTGCCAGCACCTGGGGGACAGGGACGATATTCAATGAGCAGTTCTTC.

V and J are TRBV3-1 and TRBJ1-1, with 7 nucleotides matching TRBD1. The germline CDR1 and CDR2 sequences are LGHDT and YNNKEL (reference sequence). The CDR3 spans 12 residues. V lost 5 bases and J lost 11; bases outside the gene matches: 8. The CDR3: CASSNRGRYAFF. The CDR3 DNA sequence: TGTGCCAGCAGCAACAGGGGTCGGTACGCTTTCTTT.

In this sample, this clonotype turned up many times. V usage is TRBV20-1 and J usage is TRBJ1-5, with D maybe TRBD1 (6 bases). CDR3 length: 12 residues. Trimming removed 6 bases from V and 8 bases from J, with 14 bases in between. From germline, CDR1 is DFQATT and CDR2 SNEGSKA (reference sequence). In nucleotides, the CDR3 is TGCAGTGCCCCGGACAGTATCGAGCCCCAGCATTTT. It yields the protein CSAPDSIEPQHF.

This chain uses TRBV11-1 with TRBJ2-7; 9 positions agree with TRBD2. Per the germline V gene, CDR1 is SGHAT and CDR2 is FQDESV (reference sequence). Trimming at V came to 5 bases and at J to 4 bases, leaving 6 bases not matched to a gene. The CDR3 spans 14 residues. CDR3: CASSLGLAMYEQYF. The CDR3 bases are TGTGCCAGCAGCCTCGGACTAGCGATGTACGAGCAGTACTTC. The full variable domain, in which reference TRBV11-1 and TRBJ2-7 provide the parts outside the CDR3, is EAEVAQSPRYKITEKSQAVAFWCDPISGHATLYWYRQILGQGPELLVQFQDESVVDDSQLPKDRFSAERLKGVDSTLKIQPAELGDSAMYLCASSLGLAMYEQYFGPGTRLTVT.

V usage is TRBV29-1 and J usage is TRBJ2-2, with D tentatively TRBD1 (6 bases). The germline V gene encodes CDR1 SQVTM and CDR2 ANQGSEA. The CDR3 totals 14 residues. Trimming removed 3 bases at V and 6 bases at J, with 14 bases between. The CDR3 loop reads CSVDQGLSSGELFF. In nucleotides, the CDR3 is TGCAGCGTTGACCAGGGGCTGTCGTCCGGGGAGCTGTTTTTT.

This chain connects TRBV29-1 to TRBJ1-5; 7 bases fit TRBD1. This CDR3 has 14 amino acids. In germline, CDR1 is SQVTM, CDR2 ANQGSEA. The junction had 9 bases not matched to a gene; V was cut back by 7 bases and J by 3 bases. The chain's CDR3 is CSARSGTDNQPQHF. The CDR3 DNA reads TGCAGCGCCCGGTCCGGGACAGACAATCAGCCCCAGCATTTT.

This clonotype was seen at least ten times. The gene calls are TRBV5-5 and TRBJ1-4, with unresolved D. Germline V gene data show CDR1 as SGHKS and CDR2 as YYEKEE (reference sequence). Trimming cost V 2 bases and J 3 bases, with 11 bases left between them. The CDR3 has 15 residues. DNA for the CDR3: TGTGCCAGCAGCTTTCAGGAGACGGCTAATGAAAAACTGTTTTTT. This sequence encodes CASSFQETANEKLFF.

The table lists this clonotype with many counts. The genes are TRBV3-1 and TRBJ1-2; a weak D match, TRBD1 (6 bases). Trimming stripped 4 bases from V and 4 bases from J, with 16 bases between. CDR3 length: 15 amino acids. Looked up from germline, CDR1 is LGHDT and CDR2 is YNNKEL (reference sequence). In nucleotides, the CDR3 is TGTGCCAGCAGCCGGGGGGGCAGGACCTTCTATGGCTACACCTTC. This sequence encodes CASSRGGRTFYGYTF.

This clonotype occurred a few times. This chain joins TRBV6-2 or TRBV6-3 and TRBJ2-1; 12 positions match TRBD2. Germline trimming cut 6 bases from V and 8 bases from J; bases unmatched to any gene: 8. The CDR3 has 15 amino acids. The germline CDR1 and CDR2 sequences are MNHEY and SVGEGT. The CDR3 loop is CASSRGTSGLHEQFF. Written as DNA, the CDR3 is TGTGCCAGCAGCCGCGGGACTAGCGGGCTTCATGAGCAGTTCTTC.

This chain joins TRBV3-1 and TRBJ1-6; 7 bases fit TRBD1. Germline-derived CDR1 and CDR2 are LGHDT and YNNKEL (reference sequence). The CDR3 totals 14 residues. With 0 bases clipped from V and 8 bases from J, the junction kept 1 base outside the gene matches. For the CDR3, the DNA is TGTGCCAGCAGCCAAGAGGGACAGTATTCACCCCTCCACTTT. It codes for CASSQEGQYSPLHF.

The CDR3 region is CSVALGGNTGELFF. The DNA for the CDR3 is TGCAGCGTTGCCCTGGGCGGAAACACCGGGGAGCTGTTTTTT. The rearrangement joins TRBV29-1 to TRBJ2-2; D gene ambiguous. V dropped 4 bases and J dropped 2 bases, with 11 bases sitting between them. Germline V gene lookup returns CDR1 SQVTM and CDR2 ANQGSEA. This CDR3 region has 14 residues.

V gene TRBV11-2 combines with J gene TRBJ2-5; D remains unclear. Germline assignment: CDR1 SGHAT and CDR2 FQNNGV. This CDR3 is built from 14 residues. V was shortened by 0 bases and J by 8 bases, with 13 bases between the two germline ends. This chain's CDR3 is CASSLERASSTQYF. CDR3 sequence (DNA): TGTGCCAGCAGCTTAGAAAGAGCCTCCTCCACCCAGTACTTC.

The chain is built from TRBV5-4 and TRBJ2-1, with 12 bases lining up with TRBD2. Germline V gives CDR1 SGHNT, CDR2 YYREEE (reference sequence). V dropped 4 bases and J dropped 2; count of bases not matched to a gene: 4. CDR3 size: 16 residues. The CDR3 sequence is CASSQLAGGTYNEQFF. The CDR3 DNA sequence: TGTGCCAGCAGCCAACTAGCGGGAGGTACCTACAATGAGCAGTTCTTC.

This chain joins TRBV5-5 and TRBJ1-4; D remains ambiguous. Looked up from germline, CDR1 is SGHKS and CDR2 is YYEKEE (reference sequence). There are 16 residues in the CDR3. V dropped 3 bases and J dropped 3 bases, with 15 bases sitting between them. The CDR3 DNA is TGTGCCAGCAGCTCGAACGACTGGTCGGCTAATGAAAAACTGTTTTTT. This sequence encodes CASSSNDWSANEKLFF.

The sample holds a few counts of this clonotype. V gene TRBV29-1 combines with J gene TRBJ1-2; 7 bases are shared with TRBD1. With 8 bases clipped from V and 6 bases from J, the junction kept 6 bases outside the gene matches. This CDR3 contains 11 residues. Germline CDR1 is SQVTM and CDR2 is ANQGSEA. CDR3 in amino acids: CSYITGDGYTF. The CDR3 DNA reads as TGCAGCTATATAACAGGGGATGGCTACACCTTC.

The J gene is TRBJ2-7, the V gene TRBV7-9, with 7 bases fitting TRBD2. V shed 1 base and J 5 bases; nucleotides not matched to a gene: 5. Germline V gene sequence: CDR1 SEHNR, CDR2 FQNEAQ (reference sequence). There are 14 residues in the CDR3. In DNA, the CDR3 is TGTGCCAGCAGCTTAGTGGGGGGGAGCGACGAGCAGTACTTC. Amino acids: CASSLVGGSDEQYF.

The V call is TRBV19, the J call TRBJ1-2; 12 bases are a match to TRBD1. CDR3 length: 16 residues. V was pared by 5 bases and J by 7 bases, with 11 bases of the junction left unmatched. CDR1 LNHDA and CDR2 SQIVND come from the germline V gene (reference sequence). The CDR3: CASSAPSGQGAGGYTF. The CDR3 DNA sequence: TGTGCCAGTAGTGCCCCCTCGGGACAGGGGGCTGGTGGCTACACCTTC.